This is a list of T cell receptor beta chains from one sample in a study of T cell changes during pregnancy in multiple sclerosis. Sequencing was performed with immunoSEQ multiplex PCR; in TCRdb, only in-frame clones are kept and a portion is missing. The sample includes about 99,000 clones, 85% to 95% of them seen just once. This sample comprised peripheral blood, obtained after pregnancy. All receptors derive from a female donor with multiple sclerosis, enrolled in a pregnancy study. The CDR3 runs from the conserved cysteine through the conserved F or W. D genes are given only for firm matches. Some rows mark clone size as missing; the rest say once, few, many or name a class of expanded clone.

d_call j_call v_call cdr3_length clone_size cdr3_nt cdr3_aa
TRBD2 TRBJ2-1 TRBV5-1 15 NA TGCGCCAGCAGCTTACTAGCGGGGAAATACAATGAGCAGTTCTTC CASSLLAGKYNEQFF
NA TRBJ1-1 TRBV20-1 11 NA TGCAGTGCTAGTATGCAGATTGAAGCTTTCTTT CSASMQIEAFF
TRBD2 TRBJ2-3 TRBV7-9 15 NA TGTGCCAGCAGCCTCTCCGGGACTAGCGGGGGCCCGGATTATTTT CASSLSGTSGGPDYF
NA TRBJ2-3 TRBV27 13 NA TGTGCCAGCAGGAGCCCGGGACTTAATACGCAGTATTTT CASRSPGLNTQYF
NA TRBJ2-2 TRBV2 15 NA TGTGCCAGCAGAAGGGAGACAGGACGTACCGGGGAGCTGTTTTTT CASRRETGRTGELFF
NA TRBJ1-2 TRBV10-3 14 NA TGTGCCATCAGTGATTCCTTAGCTAACTATGGCTACACCTTC CAISDSLANYGYTF
TRBD1 TRBJ2-3 TRBV6-5 16 NA TGTGCCAGCAGTTCGACAGGGGCAATTAGCACAGATACGCAGTATTTT CASSSTGAISTDTQYF
TRBD1 TRBJ1-2 TRBV19 20 NA TGTGCCAGTAGTATTCGAACGTGGGGACAGCGGACGACTGGGGGCTATGGCTACACCTTC CASSIRTWGQRTTGGYGYTF
NA TRBJ1-2 TRBV6-1 14 once TGTGCCAGCAGTGAAGGAGGGACAAGGTATGGCTACACCTTC CASSEGGTRYGYTF
NA TRBJ1-2 TRBV7-2 13 NA TGTGCCAGCAGCTTCGCAGCGTTACACGGCTACACCTTC CASSFAALHGYTF
NA TRBJ2-1 TRBV13 20 NA TGTGCCAGCAGCTCGCTTCTGGAGGGAGGAGACAAATGGCCGCACAATGAGCAGTTCTTC CASSSLLEGGDKWPHNEQFF
NA TRBJ1-1 TRBV4-3 14 NA TGCGCCAGCAGCCAACGGGGGGCTAGCGATGAAGCTTTCTTT CASSQRGASDEAFF
NA TRBJ1-6 TRBV4-3 16 NA TGCGCCAGCAGCCAACAGACTAATCCGGGGTATTCACCCCTCCACTTT CASSQQTNPGYSPLHF
TRBD1 TRBJ2-3 TRBV9 15 NA TGTGCCAGCACCCTAGGACAGGGGCCCAGGAATACGCAGTATTTT CASTLGQGPRNTQYF
NA TRBJ2-1 TRBV15 16 NA TGTGCCACCAGCAGAGATTACGTCGGTTCGGGCAATGAGCAGTTCTTC CATSRDYVGSGNEQFF
TRBD1 TRBJ2-3 TRBV5-1 15 NA TGCGCCAGCAGCTTAGGGGACAGGCACACAGATACGCAGTATTTT CASSLGDRHTDTQYF
TRBD1 TRBJ1-1 TRBV18 16 NA TGTGCCAGCTCACCCTACCAAGGAGACAGGGCCCCAGAAGCTTTCTTT CASSPYQGDRAPEAFF
TRBD2 TRBJ2-3 TRBV15 16 NA TGTGCCACCAGCAGGGACCTAGCGGGGAGCACAGATACGCAGTATTTT CATSRDLAGSTDTQYF
NA TRBJ2-7 TRBV18 14 NA TGTGCCAGCTCACCATCAGACTCCATCTCCGAGCAGTACTTC CASSPSDSISEQYF
NA TRBJ2-5 TRBV9 15 NA TGTGCCAGCAGCGTAGATGAGGGTCGGATGGAGACCCAGTACTTC CASSVDEGRMETQYF
TRBD1 TRBJ2-4 TRBV29-1 13 NA TGCAGCGTGACAGGGGGGGGGAGGAACATTCAGTACTTC CSVTGGGRNIQYF
NA TRBJ2-2 TRBV30 13 NA TGTGCCTGGAGCCCACCGGGATTCGGGGAGCTGTTTTTT CAWSPPGFGELFF
NA TRBJ1-3 TRBV27 19 NA TGTGCCAGCAATACTCGGGACACACCCCGAAGGGGCTCTGGAAACACCATATATTTT CASNTRDTPRRGSGNTIYF
NA TRBJ1-4 TRBV9 15 NA TGTGCCAGCAGCGTAGGAAGAGCAACTAATGAAAAACTGTTTTTT CASSVGRATNEKLFF
NA TRBJ1-2 TRBV10-3 15 once TGTGCCATCAGTGAGTCCAGAACCGCTAACTATGGCTACACCTTC CAISESRTANYGYTF
NA TRBJ2-1 TRBV5-1 16 NA TGCGCCAGCAGCTGGACCCCGCAGGGTGGCTACAATGAGCAGTTCTTC CASSWTPQGGYNEQFF
TRBD1 TRBJ2-2 TRBV7-9 15 once TGTGCCAGCAGCGGCAGGGACAGGGGAACCGGGGAGCTGTTTTTT CASSGRDRGTGELFF
NA TRBJ2-2 TRBV4-1 16 NA TGCGCCAGCAGCCAAGGAGGGCATATAAACACCGGGGAGCTGTTTTTT CASSQGGHINTGELFF
TRBD2 TRBJ2-7 TRBV5-1 18 NA TGCGCCAGCAGCCCCCACGCTCCGGGGGGTCCTAGCTCCTACGAGCAGTACTTC CASSPHAPGGPSSYEQYF
TRBD2 TRBJ2-1 TRBV5-8 18 NA TGTGCCAGCAGCTTGGCCCGACTAGCGTCAGGCTCCTACAATGAGCAGTTCTTC CASSLARLASGSYNEQFF
NA TRBJ2-7 TRBV12-2 19 NA TGTGCAACCATGAGGGGATTAGGACAGGGGGCCCCGGAGGTTTGTCAGCAGTACTTC CATMRGLGQGAPEVCQQYF